This record covers a single TCR beta chain. The data are from a study of technical replicates of blood from a handful of donors. This CDR3 has 17 amino acids. Germline V CDR1 and CDR2: SGHTA, FQGNSA. V lost 0 bases and J lost 1, with 16 bases in between. Measured with immunoSEQ multiplex PCR; TCRdb has only the in-frame clones, and not every one. The repertoire consists of approximately 82,000 clones, with roughly 92% occurring once and the leading ten covering approximately 0.25%. The clonotype originates from a human donor in good health. This chain joins TRBV7-2 and TRBJ2-7; a weak D match, TRBD2 (7 bases). Input material: T cells isolated from PBMCs. The CDR3 reads CASSLAIRGAISYEQYF. The CDR3 coding sequence is TGTGCCAGCAGCTTAGCGATCCGGGGGGCCATTTCCTACGAGCAGTACTTC.